This is a list of T cell receptor beta chains from one sample in a study of control samples from healthy donors and cancer patients. TCRdb's copy holds only in-frame clones and misses some; the assay was immunoSEQ multiplex PCR. The sample has 75,000 or so clones, approximately 89% seen once. The sample taken for sequencing was PBMCs. These receptors came from a man aged 55 to 70 with colorectal cancer. The CDR3 runs from the conserved cysteine through the conserved F or W. D genes are given only for firm matches. Size tells how often a clone was seen (once, few, many) or the class of an expanded clone, and some rows leave it out.

CDR3aa: CASSERVLTYEQYF; abundance: NA; v_gene: TRBV6-1; d_gene: NA; j_gene: TRBJ2-7
CDR3aa: CASSDTGSGANVLTF; abundance: NA; v_gene: TRBV6-1; d_gene: NA; j_gene: TRBJ2-6
CDR3aa: CASSPEGLNEQFF; abundance: NA; v_gene: TRBV5-5; d_gene: NA; j_gene: TRBJ2-1
CDR3aa: CASSSAGAAGGYEQYF; abundance: NA; v_gene: TRBV7-2; d_gene: TRBD2; j_gene: TRBJ2-7
CDR3aa: CASTGFYTGELFF; abundance: NA; v_gene: TRBV2; d_gene: NA; j_gene: TRBJ2-2
CDR3aa: CASTRGTSGGTDTQYF; abundance: NA; v_gene: TRBV2; d_gene: TRBD2; j_gene: TRBJ2-3
CDR3aa: CASSQARLMNRDTQYF; abundance: few; v_gene: TRBV3-1/TRBV3-2; d_gene: NA; j_gene: TRBJ2-3
CDR3aa: CASRLRDTHYEQYF; abundance: NA; v_gene: TRBV4-1; d_gene: NA; j_gene: TRBJ2-7
CDR3aa: CASSRSGGVYNEQFF; abundance: NA; v_gene: TRBV5-1; d_gene: TRBD2; j_gene: TRBJ2-1
CDR3aa: CASSLVAGMGGYTF; abundance: NA; v_gene: TRBV7-9; d_gene: NA; j_gene: TRBJ1-2
CDR3aa: CASSLDQRGYTF; abundance: NA; v_gene: TRBV5-1; d_gene: NA; j_gene: TRBJ1-2
CDR3aa: CASSQVGGGGSYGYTF; abundance: NA; v_gene: TRBV4-1; d_gene: NA; j_gene: TRBJ1-2
CDR3aa: CASSEYRANTEAFF; abundance: NA; v_gene: TRBV2; d_gene: NA; j_gene: TRBJ1-1
CDR3aa: CASSLDRAAEAFF; abundance: NA; v_gene: TRBV11-2; d_gene: NA; j_gene: TRBJ1-1
CDR3aa: CASSDRGADGELFF; abundance: NA; v_gene: TRBV6-4; d_gene: NA; j_gene: TRBJ2-2
CDR3aa: CASRLLAGGFETQYF; abundance: NA; v_gene: TRBV3-1/TRBV3-2; d_gene: TRBD2; j_gene: TRBJ2-5
CDR3aa: CASRRTGVGGVLTF; abundance: NA; v_gene: TRBV11-3; d_gene: TRBD1; j_gene: TRBJ2-6
CDR3aa: CASSTTFGSYEQYF; abundance: NA; v_gene: TRBV19; d_gene: NA; j_gene: TRBJ2-7
CDR3aa: CASSRTTGKANYGYTF; abundance: NA; v_gene: TRBV19; d_gene: NA; j_gene: TRBJ1-2
CDR3aa: CASSPPGPKGGYTF; abundance: NA; v_gene: TRBV7-9; d_gene: NA; j_gene: TRBJ1-2
CDR3aa: CASRGQGSNQPQHF; abundance: NA; v_gene: TRBV27; d_gene: TRBD1; j_gene: TRBJ1-5
CDR3aa: CASSLDWLALTGELFF; abundance: NA; v_gene: TRBV7-8; d_gene: NA; j_gene: TRBJ2-2
CDR3aa: CAWSRRGYNSPLHF; abundance: NA; v_gene: TRBV30; d_gene: NA; j_gene: TRBJ1-6
CDR3aa: CASSPFGDEQPQHF; abundance: NA; v_gene: TRBV18; d_gene: NA; j_gene: TRBJ1-5
CDR3aa: CASTVRQGTNQPQHF; abundance: NA; v_gene: TRBV2; d_gene: TRBD1; j_gene: TRBJ1-5
CDR3aa: CASSPLSGGADTQYF; abundance: NA; v_gene: TRBV3-1/TRBV3-2; d_gene: TRBD2; j_gene: TRBJ2-3
CDR3aa: CASRPTNSYEQYF; abundance: NA; v_gene: TRBV28; d_gene: NA; j_gene: TRBJ2-7
CDR3aa: CASSFPSAGQPQHF; abundance: NA; v_gene: TRBV6-2/TRBV6-3; d_gene: NA; j_gene: TRBJ1-5
CDR3aa: CATSDPRQGPTYEQYF; abundance: NA; v_gene: TRBV24-1; d_gene: TRBD1; j_gene: TRBJ2-7
CDR3aa: CASSLSLGEQPQHF; abundance: NA; v_gene: TRBV3-1/TRBV3-2; d_gene: NA; j_gene: TRBJ1-5
CDR3aa: CASSPDSRNQPQHF; abundance: NA; v_gene: TRBV6-2/TRBV6-3; d_gene: NA; j_gene: TRBJ1-5
CDR3aa: CASSPREGGTDTQYF; abundance: NA; v_gene: TRBV4-2; d_gene: NA; j_gene: TRBJ2-3
CDR3aa: CAWEGTTQNYGYTF; abundance: NA; v_gene: TRBV30; d_gene: NA; j_gene: TRBJ1-2
CDR3aa: CASSLDDRKAFF; abundance: NA; v_gene: TRBV7-2; d_gene: NA; j_gene: TRBJ1-1
CDR3aa: CASSRGQGVYEQYF; abundance: NA; v_gene: TRBV5-4; d_gene: TRBD1; j_gene: TRBJ2-7
CDR3aa: CASSYSRGGKNTEAFF; abundance: NA; v_gene: TRBV6-5; d_gene: NA; j_gene: TRBJ1-1
CDR3aa: CASSQVGADTDTQYF; abundance: NA; v_gene: TRBV4-1; d_gene: NA; j_gene: TRBJ2-3
CDR3aa: CASSDRAGPYEQYF; abundance: NA; v_gene: TRBV19; d_gene: TRBD1; j_gene: TRBJ2-7
CDR3aa: CASSRMGTDSGNTIYF; abundance: NA; v_gene: TRBV5-1; d_gene: TRBD1; j_gene: TRBJ1-3
CDR3aa: CAWSTGGNTIYF; abundance: NA; v_gene: TRBV30; d_gene: NA; j_gene: TRBJ1-3
CDR3aa: CASSAPGTQANYGYTF; abundance: NA; v_gene: TRBV2; d_gene: NA; j_gene: TRBJ1-2
CDR3aa: CASSRGVGLASDEQYF; abundance: NA; v_gene: TRBV4-1; d_gene: NA; j_gene: TRBJ2-7
CDR3aa: CVRSLGAGPTDTQYF; abundance: NA; v_gene: TRBV7-5; d_gene: NA; j_gene: TRBJ2-3
CDR3aa: CASSSRGSQPQHF; abundance: NA; v_gene: TRBV6-6; d_gene: NA; j_gene: TRBJ1-5
CDR3aa: CASSTPTGEAFF; abundance: NA; v_gene: TRBV19; d_gene: TRBD1; j_gene: TRBJ1-1
CDR3aa: CASSYGRTEAFF; abundance: once; v_gene: TRBV6-2/TRBV6-3; d_gene: NA; j_gene: TRBJ1-1
CDR3aa: CASSLERQAGTEAFF; abundance: NA; v_gene: TRBV7-8; d_gene: NA; j_gene: TRBJ1-1
CDR3aa: CASSSPGRNEQFF; abundance: NA; v_gene: TRBV4-3; d_gene: NA; j_gene: TRBJ2-1
CDR3aa: CASSLKGTSTEAFF; abundance: few; v_gene: TRBV27; d_gene: NA; j_gene: TRBJ1-1
CDR3aa: CASSLVFRGGPDEQFF; abundance: NA; v_gene: TRBV7-8; d_gene: TRBD2; j_gene: TRBJ2-1
CDR3aa: CASSHPGTGGQPQHF; abundance: NA; v_gene: TRBV4-1; d_gene: TRBD1; j_gene: TRBJ1-5
CDR3aa: CASSYRLGGESSYNEQFF; abundance: once; v_gene: TRBV6-2/TRBV6-3; d_gene: NA; j_gene: TRBJ2-1
CDR3aa: CASKKVEEKLFF; abundance: NA; v_gene: TRBV2; d_gene: NA; j_gene: TRBJ1-4
CDR3aa: CASSEAQGRNGYTF; abundance: once; v_gene: TRBV2; d_gene: NA; j_gene: TRBJ1-2
CDR3aa: CASSFRTGGPEAFF; abundance: NA; v_gene: TRBV5-5; d_gene: TRBD1; j_gene: TRBJ1-1
CDR3aa: CATSRAEGGPTNEKLFF; abundance: NA; v_gene: TRBV15; d_gene: NA; j_gene: TRBJ1-4
CDR3aa: CASSLVGPLSGANVLTF; abundance: NA; v_gene: TRBV7-3; d_gene: NA; j_gene: TRBJ2-6
CDR3aa: CACLEGSYSNQPQHF; abundance: NA; v_gene: TRBV19; d_gene: NA; j_gene: TRBJ1-5